This is a list of T cell receptor beta chains from one sample in a study of cytomegalovirus exposure and HLA in healthy donors. Sequencing was performed with immunoSEQ multiplex PCR; in TCRdb, only in-frame clones are kept and a portion is missing. The table records tens of thousands of clones, 82% of them present only once. Sequencing input: PBMCs. The receptors derive from a man in his fifties or sixties in good health and CMV-seronegative. Each CDR3 is given with its conserved first and last residue. The D gene is left open where the match is weak. Expanded clones get a size class; other rows say once, few or many, or leave the size out.

>-|TRBJ1-5|TRBV6-5|TRBD1
CASSSTGAQPQHF
TGTGCCAGCAGTTCGACAGGGGCCCAGCCCCAGCATTTT
>-|TRBJ2-7|TRBV11-2|TRBD1
CASSPPGQATYEQYF
TGTGCCAGCAGCCCACCCGGACAGGCAACCTACGAGCAGTACTTC
>-|TRBJ2-3|TRBV9|-
CASSVGPGTDTQYF
TGTGCCAGCAGCGTAGGTCCCGGCACAGATACGCAGTATTTT
>-|TRBJ1-1|TRBV7-9|-
CASSLGGDFTEAFF
TGTGCCAGCAGCTTGGGGGGTGATTTCACTGAAGCTTTCTTT
>-|TRBJ2-7|TRBV12-2|-
CASRFKGLPPYEQYF
TGTGCAAGTCGCTTCAAGGGACTCCCACCCTACGAGCAGTACTTC
>-|TRBJ2-5|TRBV5-1|TRBD1
CASSFGTGGQETQYF
TGCGCCAGCAGCTTTGGGACAGGGGGCCAAGAGACCCAGTACTTC
>-|TRBJ2-7|TRBV28|-
CASSLTGYEQYF
TGTGCCAGCAGTTTAACTGGCTACGAGCAGTACTTC
>-|TRBJ2-3|TRBV6-6|-
CASLPAGTDTQYF
TGTGCCAGCCTCCCTGCGGGGACAGATACGCAGTATTTT
>-|TRBJ1-2|TRBV18|-
CASSPLPGPHGYTF
TGTGCCAGCTCACCCCTACCAGGCCCCCATGGCTACACCTTC
>-|TRBJ2-3|TRBV9|-
CASSVAWQGRDTQYF
TGTGCCAGCAGCGTAGCTTGGCAGGGTCGAGATACGCAGTATTTT
>-|TRBJ2-7|TRBV6-5|-
CASSYSTGYEQYF
TGTGCCAGCAGTTACTCTACGGGCTACGAGCAGTACTTC
>-|TRBJ2-1|TRBV6-5|TRBD2
CASRALAGGYNGQFF
TGTGCCAGCAGGGCCTTAGCGGGGGGCTACAATGGGCAGTTCTTC
>once|TRBJ2-5|TRBV4-3|-
CASSQEFSGETQYF
TGCGCCAGCAGCCAAGAATTTTCGGGGGAGACCCAGTACTTC
>-|TRBJ2-1|TRBV4-1|TRBD1
CASSQADRANEQFF
TGCGCCAGCAGCCAAGCGGACAGGGCAAATGAGCAGTTCTTC
>-|TRBJ2-3|TRBV11-2|TRBD2
CASETAGGVRTDTQYF
TGTGCCAGCGAAACAGCGGGAGGGGTGCGGACAGATACGCAGTATTTT
>-|TRBJ1-1|TRBV28|-
CASTTFPYPAFF
TGTGCCAGCACTACCTTCCCTTACCCAGCTTTCTTT
>few|TRBJ1-3|TRBV9|TRBD1
CASSYLPDRGDTIYF
TGTGCCAGCAGCTACCTCCCCGACAGGGGAGACACCATATATTTT
>few|TRBJ2-3|TRBV27|-
CASSPCLGDPCTDTQYF
TGTGCCAGCAGTCCTTGTCTGGGCGATCCCTGCACAGATACGCAGTATTTT
>-|TRBJ2-3|TRBV5-1|-
CASSTDIAASTDTQYF
TGCGCCAGCAGCACCGACATAGCGGCTAGCACAGATACGCAGTATTTT
>-|TRBJ2-7|TRBV6-5|TRBD1
CASSYSAGQGVYEQYF
TGTGCCAGCAGTTACTCAGCGGGACAGGGCGTCTACGAGCAGTACTTC
>few|TRBJ1-1|TRBV4-3|TRBD1
CASSQDGPRDSLNTEAFF
TGCGCCAGCAGCCAAGATGGCCCCCGGGACAGCCTGAACACTGAAGCTTTCTTT
>-|TRBJ1-1|TRBV6-6|-
CASSLDNPFPRSFF
TGTGCCAGCAGTTTGGACAACCCTTTCCCTCGGAGTTTCTTT
>-|TRBJ2-5|TRBV7-3|-
CASSRKGQETQYF
TGTGCCAGCTCCCGAAAGGGGCAAGAGACCCAGTACTTC
>-|TRBJ2-3|TRBV7-9|TRBD2
CASSFGLAGEDTQYF
TGTGCCAGCAGCTTCGGACTAGCGGGAGAAGATACGCAGTATTTT
>-|TRBJ2-7|TRBV27|TRBD2
CASRSSPRTRNYEQYF
TGTGCCAGCAGGTCCTCTCCGCGGACTAGAAACTACGAGCAGTACTTC
>-|TRBJ2-5|TRBV4-2|-
CASSLGGRAQETQYF
TGTGCCAGCAGCCTCGGAGGGCGGGCCCAAGAGACCCAGTACTTC
>few|TRBJ2-1|TRBV5-4|TRBD2
CASSRTSGTQHEQFF
TGTGCCAGCAGCAGGACTAGCGGGACGCAGCATGAGCAGTTCTTC
>-|TRBJ2-7|TRBV7-2|-
CASSLGQFYEQYF
TGTGCCAGCAGCTTAGGGCAGTTCTACGAGCAGTACTTC
>few|TRBJ1-1|TRBV15|TRBD1
CATSRVGGATEAFF
TGTGCCACCAGCAGAGTAGGGGGCGCCACTGAAGCTTTCTTT
>once|TRBJ2-7|TRBV14|-
CASSQGSSTAEQYF
TGTGCCAGCAGCCAAGGTAGTAGCACGGCCGAGCAGTACTTC
>once|TRBJ2-7|TRBV6-5|-
CASSYSRTLSSYEQYF
TGTGCCAGCAGTTACTCCAGGACACTCAGCTCCTACGAGCAGTACTTC
>few|TRBJ1-2|TRBV28|-
CASSPGRKGRGEGNTF
TGTGCCAGCAGTCCTGGACGGAAGGGGCGCGGGGAAGGGAACACCTTC
>-|TRBJ1-5|TRBV28|-
CASSSAQVSNQPQHF
TGTGCCAGCAGTTCCGCCCAGGTTAGCAATCAGCCCCAGCATTTT
>-|TRBJ1-2|TRBV7-9|-
CASSLRGPTNYGYTF
TGTGCCAGCAGCTTAAGGGGCCCAACTAACTATGGCTACACCTTC
>few|TRBJ1-1|TRBV5-6|TRBD1
CASSLGRGALRAFF
TGTGCCAGCAGCTTGGGCAGGGGGGCACTTAGAGCTTTCTTT
>once|TRBJ2-3|TRBV7-9|TRBD2
CASSPTSDSTDTQYF
TGTGCCAGCAGCCCGACTAGCGACAGCACAGATACGCAGTATTTT
>once|TRBJ2-3|TRBV19|TRBD2
CASSQLAGVETQYF
TGTGCCAGTAGTCAGCTAGCGGGAGTGGAGACGCAGTATTTT
>-|TRBJ2-2|TRBV18|TRBD1
CASYSRDSNTGELFF
TGTGCCAGCTACAGCCGGGACAGTAACACCGGGGAGCTGTTTTTT
>once|TRBJ1-2|TRBV6-5|-
CASSLQESFNYGYTF
TGTGCCAGCAGCCTACAGGAGTCCTTTAACTATGGCTACACCTTC
>-|TRBJ1-1|TRBV19|TRBD1
CASSSGQGNTEAFF
TGTGCCAGTAGTTCGGGACAGGGGAACACTGAAGCTTTCTTT
>-|TRBJ2-1|TRBV19|-
CASKLLGEVYNEQFF
TGTGCCAGTAAGCTTTTGGGGGAGGTGTACAATGAGCAGTTCTTC
>-|TRBJ2-7|TRBV7-9|TRBD1
CASSPPGGTDPYEQYF
TGTGCCAGCAGCCCCCCCGGTGGGACAGATCCTTACGAGCAGTACTTC
>-|TRBJ2-3|TRBV5-1|TRBD2
CASSLDGTSADTQYF
TGCGCCAGCAGCTTGGATGGGACTAGCGCCGATACGCAGTATTTT
>-|TRBJ2-3|TRBV29-1|TRBD2
CSEAEGLAGTDTQYF
TGCAGCGAAGCAGAAGGACTAGCGGGAACAGATACGCAGTATTTT
>-|TRBJ1-4|TRBV30|-
CAWSVLERGGEKLFF
TGTGCCTGGAGTGTACTAGAGAGGGGGGGTGAAAAACTGTTTTTT
>-|TRBJ1-1|TRBV9|-
CASSVDSIWGTEAFF
TGTGCCAGCAGCGTGGACTCTATTTGGGGCACTGAAGCTTTCTTT
>-|TRBJ1-5|TRBV4-1|-
CASSQSGTSLDQPQHF
TGCGCCAGCAGCCAATCGGGGACATCTCTTGATCAGCCCCAGCATTTT
>-|TRBJ2-3|TRBV5-1|-
CASSLGAESDTQYF
TGCGCCAGCAGCTTGGGGGCTGAGTCAGATACGCAGTATTTT
>-|TRBJ2-7|TRBV7-9|TRBD1
CASSGEDRGFSYEQYF
TGTGCCAGCAGCGGCGAGGACAGGGGATTCTCCTACGAGCAGTACTTC
>-|TRBJ2-3|TRBV7-2|-
CASSSKALRGFSTDTQYF
TGTGCCAGCAGCTCCAAAGCCCTCAGGGGATTCAGCACAGATACGCAGTATTTT
>-|TRBJ2-1|TRBV9|TRBD2
CASSVDSRVAGDNEQFF
TGTGCCAGCAGCGTAGATTCCCGTGTAGCGGGAGACAATGAGCAGTTCTTC
>-|TRBJ2-3|TRBV6-1|TRBD2
CASSERTGRPTDTQYF
TGTGCCAGCAGTGAAAGGACCGGGAGGCCCACAGATACGCAGTATTTT
>-|TRBJ1-1|TRBV15|-
CATSRERQLILMNTEAFF
TGTGCCACCAGCAGAGAGAGGCAGTTGATATTAATGAACACTGAAGCTTTCTTT
>few|TRBJ1-4|TRBV11-1|TRBD1
CASSLTGGRGEKLFF
TGTGCCAGCAGCCTGACAGGGGGAAGGGGCGAAAAACTGTTTTTT